This T cell receptor (beta chain) was obtained from a study of monozygotic twins with inflammatory bowel disease. Germline CDR1 and CDR2: SEHNR and FQNEAQ (reference sequence). This CDR3 region has 17 residues. Overall study results and limits: The results supported no single strong signal or clonotype associated with IBD. Fewer clonotypes were shared with others by IBD patients than by healthy twins, especially with disease activity.

Comments on this clonotype: Its matching antigen is unknown.

Across eight separate reactions for each sample, cDNA was made. A template switching step added UMIs, each with a 6-nucleotide sample barcode. TCRdb re-called the 5' RACE reads; every CDR3 protein appears as one record, without DNA. The repertoire table contains more than 120,000 distinct CDR3 sequences. The TCR was taken from a human donor with ulcerative colitis or Crohn's disease, or a healthy co-twin of an affected twin (not recorded which). The sequenced sample was blood. The rearrangement joins TRBV7-9 to TRBJ2-5; the TCRdb D gene call, TRBD1, has no DNA to confirm it. CDR3 region: CASSPSRDRGLQETQYF.